The source of this TCR beta chain is a study of T-cell reconstitution after alpha-beta-depleted transplantation in children. Study-wide results and caveats: By about two months after transplant, alpha-beta T cells reportedly arose from several hundred graft clones that had expanded. Surviving recipient T cells and thymic progenitors produced the high day-60 TCRbeta diversity seen in some patients.

In the case of this clonotype: Its specificity is not known.

The V and J ends lost 6 bases and 5 bases, in that order; junction bases with no gene match: 8. CDR3 size: 14 residues. CDR1 is MNHNS, CDR2 SASEGT, per germline. TCRbeta library construction was performed incorporating unique molecular identifiers. TCRdb re-derived calls from the PCR reads in MiXCR, one entry per CDR3 protein. The repertoire includes about 210,000 distinct CDR3 sequences, around a sixth of them detected once, and around 44% sits in the top ten. The specimen was PBMCs, mostly from graft donor cells, collected 360 days after TCRalphabeta/CD19-depleted stem cell transplant. The chain joins TRBV6-1 to TRBJ2-7; 9 bases map to TRBD1. This receptor was obtained from a male patient under 10 years old who had a stem cell transplant for acute lymphoblastic leukemia, so the T cells may come from the graft donor. DNA for the CDR3: TGTGCCAGCAGGAGCTCCGGGACAGGGAACGAGCAGTACTTC. Translating gives CASRSSGTGNEQYF.